This TCR beta chain was obtained from a study of T-cell reconstitution after alpha-beta-depleted transplantation in children (TCRdb year 2016). Background for the entire study: T-cell immune reconstitution after TCRalphabeta/CD19-depleted allogeneic hematopoietic cell transplantation in children was quantitatively tracked in the study by means of TCR repertoire profiling.

A few counts support this clonotype. This clone's antigen is unknown. The record has no base qualities; no much larger clone is one base away. Libraries were made using PCR. TCRdb names Illumina HiSeq 2500 as the instrument used. To normalize quantification of the TCRbeta repertoire, the TCR libraries were built with molecular barcoding that relied on unique molecular identifiers. TCRdb reran the public reads through fastp at Q25 and MiXCR, keeping productive beta chains. Each CDR3 protein appears once, grouped with its most common genes and DNA. This sample lists approximately 350,000 distinct CDR3 sequences; approximately 12% were detected once. The ten biggest clones cover about 4.5% of the sample. V is trimmed back by 4 bases and J by 6 bases, and the junction contains 17 bases that no gene match accounts for. The CDR3 contains 16 residues, cysteine and phenylalanine counted. Only the CDR3 region is kept as DNA, spanning 48 bases read in frame from base 1. Via the germline V gene, CDR1 is SQVTM and CDR2 ANQGSEA.

This sample comprised PBMCs, obtained from the stem cell graft. The sequence was obtained from a human donor who donated a stem cell graft to a child with Fanconi anemia. The rearrangement joined TRBV29-1 to TRBJ1-1; 7 of the junction bases match TRBD1. The base sequence is TGCAGCGTTGGGGGGGCTCTACAGGGGAAAATCGCTGAAGCTTTCTTT. It encodes CSVGGALQGKIAEAFF.